The 5 T cell receptor beta chains below come from one sample, sequenced in a study of blood T cell repertoires in COVID-19. Profiling relied on immunoSEQ multiplex PCR, and the TCRdb table lists in-frame clones only, not all of them. The profile covers approximately 300,000 clones, with 75% to 90% appearing a single time and around 2% taken by the ten largest. Specimen: PBMCs or T cells enriched from blood (not recorded which). These receptors were obtained from a woman in her thirties who had been exposed to COVID-19.

The genes are TRBV7-3 and TRBJ2-5, with 9 bases fitting TRBD1. CDR1 and CDR2 (germline): SGHTA, FQGTGA. The V segment lost 5 bases and the J segment 5 bases; nucleotides outside the gene matches: 6. The CDR3 has 14 amino acids. The CDR3 protein is CASSPGTGRETQYF. The CDR3 region has the DNA TGTGCCAGCAGCCCCGGGACAGGGAGGGAGACCCAGTACTTC.

There are a few counts of this clone. V usage is TRBV19 and J usage is TRBJ2-3; tentative D call: TRBD1 (6 bases). The germline V gene encodes CDR1 LNHDA and CDR2 SQIVND (reference sequence). The CDR3 is 15 residues long. The V and J ends lost 4 bases and 0 bases respectively, with 11 bases between them. In nucleotides, the CDR3 is TGTGCCAGTAGTACATTTGGGACAAGCACAGATACGCAGTATTTT. It codes for CASSTFGTSTDTQYF.

This clone was recorded once. The chain uses TRBV13 and TRBJ1-6; D is perhaps TRBD1 (6 bases). This CDR3 has 17 amino acids. Trimming took 5 bases from V and 9 from J, leaving 23 bases between them. The V gene's germline CDR1 is PRHDT and CDR2 FYEKMQ (reference sequence). In nucleotides, the CDR3 is TGTGCCAGCAGCGCCGAAACAGGGACGAGGCAGATTTCACCCCTCCACTTT. It encodes CASSAETGTRQISPLHF.

This clone is labeled as medium-sized. The J gene is TRBJ2-1, the V gene TRBV21-1; TRBD1, the D gene given by the table, was not confirmed from the DNA. TRBV21-1 is a pseudogene segment. The CDR3 sequence is 12 residues long. CDR3: CASSDKYNEQFF. The DNA for the CDR3 is TGTGCCAGCAGCGACAAATACAATGAGCAGTTCTTC.

V is TRBV7-9 and J is TRBJ1-5, with D unresolved. This CDR3 region has 14 residues. V was trimmed by 1 base and J by 6 bases, leaving 10 bases between them. Germline values: CDR1 SEHNR, CDR2 FQNEAQ (reference sequence). The CDR3 sequence is CASSLGVYSQPQHF. The CDR3 DNA sequence: TGTGCCAGCAGCTTAGGTGTTTATAGTCAGCCCCAGCATTTT.